The present TCR beta chain was sequenced within a study of cytomegalovirus exposure and HLA in healthy donors. In the study overall: A data release that came early held some 84 million unique TCRs from HLA-typed donors.

The study, taken as a whole, reports: Associated with cytomegalovirus, according to the listing, were some 150 TCR beta chains.

The CDR3 contains 16 residues. V lost 1 base and J 8 bases, leaving 19 bases between the germline ends. The germline V gene encodes CDR1 MDHEN and CDR2 SYDVKM. A remark on this clone: Antigen: not known.

It was with 60 Vbeta and 13 Jbeta primers that the PCR ran. Sequencing was performed with immunoSEQ multiplex PCR; in TCRdb, only in-frame clones are kept and a portion is missing. Of 150,000 or so clones in the sample, approximately 80% are singletons; the top ten hold approximately 0.78%. The chain uses TRBV28 and TRBJ2-3; D is unresolved. What was sequenced was PBMCs. This TCR was recovered from a woman younger than 30 in good health and CMV-seronegative. The CDR3 here is CASSLSGGPRLATQYF. The CDR3, as DNA: TGTGCCAGCAGTTTATCCGGCGGCCCCCGACTGGCTACGCAGTATTTT. The whole variable domain, filled in from reference TRBV28 and TRBJ2-3, reads DVKVTQSSRYLVKRTGEKVFLECVQDMDHENMFWYRQDPGLGLRLIYFSYDVKMKEKGDIPEGYSVSREKKERFSLILESASTNQTSMYLCASSLSGGPRLATQYFGPGTRLTVL.